Here is one TCR beta chain with its context. These data are taken from a study of T cells in Graves' hyperthyroidism and ophthalmopathy. Study-level background: It was at initial diagnosis, before any treatment, that peripheral blood was collected.

This CDR3 spans 14 amino acids. V was cut by 5 bases and J by 4 bases, with 12 bases left in between. CDR1 is MNHEY and CDR2 is SVGEGT in the germline V gene. Authors of the study amplified TCR beta CDR3 regions from RNA transcripts. Primed by the HTBI set, a first-round RT-PCR was run on the TCR CDR3. TCRdb processed the multiplex PCR reads anew with MiXCR; each CDR3 protein has one entry. The table shows about 710,000 distinct CDR3 sequences, with about 17% occurring only once. Sequences were obtained from blood. The chain combines TRBV6-2 or TRBV6-3 with TRBJ1-5; D not resolved. The receptor's source is a man aged 18 to 35 with Graves' hyperthyroidism. DNA for the CDR3: TGTGCCAGCAGTCGCTACAAAGTTAATCAGCCCCAGCATTTT. Translation gives CASSRYKVNQPQHF.